The 32 T cell receptor beta chains below all came from one sample that was sequenced in a study of PD-1 blockade in classical Hodgkin lymphoma. Only in-frame clones appear in the TCRdb table, and some are missing; sequencing was by immunoSEQ multiplex PCR. This table has about 34,000 clones, just over 75% appearing once. All patients relapsed after autologous stem cell transplantation, and brentuximab vedotin exposure varied. The sample consisted of peripheral blood mononuclear cells (PBMCs), taken before the second cycle of nivolumab. Every receptor here comes from a human donor with classical Hodgkin lymphoma.

This clone was recorded a few times. The DNA for the CDR3 is TGCGCCAGCAGCGCCTCGACAGGGGGCGACGCCTACAATGAGCAGTTCTTC. This gives the protein CASSASTGGDAYNEQFF. The V and J genes are TRBV5-1 and TRBJ2-1; 10 bases map to TRBD1. CDR1 SGHRS and CDR2 YFSETQ come from the germline V gene. This CDR3 has 17 residues. With 4 bases clipped from V and 2 bases from J, the junction kept 9 bases outside the gene matches.

This rearrangement joins TRBV18 to TRBJ2-7; no firm D call. This CDR3 is 13 amino acids long. Trimming took 2 bases from V and 4 from J, leaving 9 bases between them. The V gene's germline CDR1 is KGHSH and CDR2 LQKENI. CDR3 in DNA: TGTGCCAGCTCACCATCTGCGAATTACGAGCAGTACTTC. Its protein is CASSPSANYEQYF.

The chain combines TRBV9 with TRBJ2-1; 12 bases map to TRBD2. Per germline, CDR1 SGDLS and CDR2 YYNGEE. The trim removed 3 bases at V and 7 bases at J, leaving 11 bases unmatched. The CDR3 totals 17 residues. The CDR3, as DNA: TGTGCCAGCAGCGAGACCCTCCTAGCGGGGGGGCCGAATGAGCAGTTCTTC. This codes for CASSETLLAGGPNEQFF.

V gene TRBV7-2 combines with J gene TRBJ2-7; 11 bases fit TRBD2. CDR3 length equals 16 residues. Germline loops: CDR1 SGHTA, CDR2 FQGNSA. V shed 1 base, J shed 2 bases, and the junction held 4 bases outside the gene matches. Here the CDR3 DNA reads TGTGCCAGCAGCTTAGACCTAGCGGGGGGTCCCTACGAGCAGTACTTC. Residues: CASSLDLAGGPYEQYF.

This sequence joins TRBV7-8 and TRBJ2-7; D ambiguous. Deletions cut 1 base from V and 1 base from J, with 8 bases between. Germline V gene lookup returns CDR1 SGHVS and CDR2 FQNEAQ. The CDR3 spans 14 residues. The CDR3 reads CASSLVVSSYEQYF. The CDR3, as DNA: TGTGCCAGCAGCTTAGTAGTCAGTTCCTACGAGCAGTACTTC.

The table lists this clone with a few counts. The rearrangement links TRBV5-1 to TRBJ2-7; perhaps TRBD1 as D (6 bases). The germline V and J ends were trimmed by 4 bases and 2 bases, with 16 bases remaining between them. Germline V gene data show CDR1 as SGHRS and CDR2 as YFSETQ. This CDR3 contains 15 residues. As DNA, the CDR3 is TGCGCCAGCAGCGGTACCCCGGGACAAACCTACGAGCAGTACTTC. Translation gives CASSGTPGQTYEQYF.

A single count supports this clone. At one end, the junction sequence differs from germline, possibly due to a read error. The rearrangement joins TRBV7-9 to TRBJ1-1; TRBD1 might be the D (6 bases). CDR1 and CDR2 (germline): SEHNR, FQNEAQ (reference sequence). The CDR3 is 12 residues long. CDR3 coding DNA: TGTGCCAGCAGCTTAGAGGAGGGTGGGGGCTCCTTT. Its translation is CASSLEEGGGSF.

The CDR3 DNA reads as TGTGCCAGCTGTCTACAGCTTAACACCGGGGAGCTGTTTTTT. Residues: CASCLQLNTGELFF. The V gene is TRBV6-1, the J gene TRBJ2-2; D not resolved. Germline CDR1 and CDR2: MNHNS and SASEGT. CDR3 length equals 14 residues. Trimming took off 8 bases at V and 2 bases at J, with 12 bases between the two ends.

The rearrangement links TRBV29-1 to TRBJ1-2, with 10 bases aligning to TRBD1. The CDR3 has 14 residues. CDR1 and CDR2 from the germline V gene are SQVTM and ANQGSEA. Germline trimming cut 2 bases from V and 3 bases from J; bases unmatched to any gene: 3. The CDR3 coding sequence is TGCAGCGTTGAATCGACAGGGGGCGACTATGGCTACACCTTC. Amino acids: CSVESTGGDYGYTF.

This clone was seen a handful of times. The rearrangement joins TRBV11-2 to TRBJ1-5, with D unclear. The CDR3 is 14 amino acids. Deletions cut 0 bases from V and 7 bases from J, with 10 bases between. Germline loops: CDR1 SGHAT, CDR2 FQNNGV. The CDR3 loop is CASSLDLADQPQHF. CDR3 DNA sequence: TGTGCCAGCAGCTTAGATCTCGCAGACCAGCCCCAGCATTTT. Supplemented by reference TRBV11-2 and TRBJ1-5, the full variable domain reads EAGVAQSPRYKIIEKRQSVAFWCNPISGHATLYWYQQILGQGPKLLIQFQNNGVVDDSQLPKDRFSAERLKGVDSTLKIQPAKLEDSAVYLCASSLDLADQPQHFGDGTRLSIL.

The chain couples TRBV2 to TRBJ2-7; possibly TRBD1 for D (6 bases). V lost 5 bases, J lost 7 bases, and 12 bases lay in between. The CDR3 is 12 residues long. Germline V gene lookup returns CDR1 SNHLY and CDR2 FYNNEI. CDR3 coding DNA: TGTGCCAGCAGTCCTTATCAGGGGGAGCAGTACTTC. Its translation is CASSPYQGEQYF.

The chain links TRBV12-5 to TRBJ2-1, with a possible D match to TRBD1 (5 bases). Germline CDR1 LGHNT, CDR2 FRNRAP. The CDR3 has 13 amino acids. V dropped 1 base and J dropped 8 bases, with 9 bases sitting between them. The CDR3 spells CASGLGGLDEQFF. CDR3 bases: TGTGCTAGTGGTTTGGGGGGCTTGGATGAGCAGTTCTTC.

The chain has TRBV15 and TRBJ2-1; D uncertain. V dropped 1 base and J dropped 0 bases, with 4 bases sitting between them. Germline CDR1 and CDR2: LNHNV and YYDKDF (reference sequence). The CDR3 contains 14 residues. CDR3 nucleotide sequence: TGTGCCACCAGCAGAGGGAACTCCTACAATGAGCAGTTCTTC. Protein sequence: CATSRGNSYNEQFF.

The J gene is TRBJ2-5, the V gene TRBV5-1; TRBD2 might be the D (7 bases). Germline values: CDR1 SGHRS, CDR2 YFSETQ. V lost 2 bases and J lost 5, with 10 bases in between. The CDR3 has 13 amino acids. The CDR3 loop reads CASSFGGRETQYF. CDR3 coding DNA: TGCGCCAGCAGCTTCGGGGGGCGCGAGACCCAGTACTTC.

This clone was picked up a small number of times. J is TRBJ2-2 and V is TRBV5-5, with a possible D match to TRBD1 (6 bases). CDR1 is SGHKS, CDR2 YYEKEE, per germline (reference sequence). This CDR3 has 15 residues. The V and J ends lost 2 bases and 5 bases respectively, with 13 bases between them. The DNA for the CDR3 is TGTGCCAGCAGCTTTCAGGGTGGGACAACCGGGGAGCTGTTTTTT. Its translation is CASSFQGGTTGELFF.

The chain has TRBV5-4 and TRBJ2-5; TRBD1 is a possible D gene (5 bases). V was trimmed by 0 bases and J by 5 bases, leaving 11 bases between them. There are 14 residues in the CDR3. From germline, CDR1 is SGHNT and CDR2 YYREEE (reference sequence). In DNA, the CDR3 is TGTGCCAGCAGCTTGGTCCGCAGGGCGGAGACCCAGTACTTC. Protein: CASSLVRRAETQYF.

The rearrangement uses TRBV6-1 and TRBJ1-2; D is undetermined. There are 11 residues in the CDR3. Trimming stripped 9 bases from V and 2 bases from J, with 7 bases between. CDR1 and CDR2 (germline): MNHNS, SASEGT. Here the CDR3 DNA reads TGTGCCAGTGGCGGGAACTATGGCTACACCTTC. Amino acid sequence: CASGGNYGYTF.

V is TRBV30 and J is TRBJ2-3, with a weak D call TRBD2 (5 bases). This CDR3 spans 14 amino acids. Trimming stripped 2 bases from V and 2 bases from J, with 11 bases between. CDR1 and CDR2 from the germline V gene are GTSNPN and SVGIG (reference sequence). Here the CDR3 reads CAWSRRRSTDTQYF. As DNA, the CDR3 is TGTGCCTGGAGTCGGCGGAGGTCCACAGATACGCAGTATTTT.

The chain couples TRBV4-1 to TRBJ1-6, with D possibly matching TRBD1 (6 bases). Germline assignment: CDR1 MGHRA and CDR2 YSYEKL. With 2 bases removed from V and 6 bases from J, the gap between germline ends came to 20 bases. CDR3 length equals 18 residues. This chain's CDR3 is CASSQSPKGGEGNSPLHF. The CDR3 region has the DNA TGCGCCAGCAGCCAAAGTCCGAAGGGGGGGGAGGGTAATTCACCCCTCCACTTT.

V usage is TRBV5-4 and J usage is TRBJ2-1, with 11 nucleotides matching TRBD2. V lost 5 bases and J lost 4; bases outside the gene matches: 5. The CDR3 consists of 15 residues. CDR1 SGHNT and CDR2 YYREEE come from the germline V gene (reference sequence). Here the CDR3 DNA reads TGTGCCAGCAGTTGGACTAGCGGGTTTTACAATGAGCAGTTCTTC. It translates to CASSWTSGFYNEQFF.

There are a few counts of this clone. The rearrangement joins TRBV7-6 to TRBJ2-1, with unresolved D. This CDR3 has 15 amino acids. CDR1 SGHVS and CDR2 FNYEAQ come from the germline V gene. V was cut by 1 base and J by 9 bases, with 16 bases left in between. CDR3 coding DNA: TGTGCCAGCAGCTTAGACTCGACCCTGGGCGGTGAGCAGTTCTTC. Translated: CASSLDSTLGGEQFF. Complete variable domain (other parts from reference TRBV7-6 and TRBJ2-1): GAGVSQSPRYKVTKRGQDVALRCDPISGHVSLYWYRQALGQGPEFLTYFNYEAQQDKSGLPNDRFSAERPEGSISTLTIQRTEQRDSAMYRCASSLDSTLGGEQFFGPGTRLTVL.

The table lists this clone with a few counts. CDR3 sequence reads: CASSQVAGSTDEQFF. Written as DNA, the CDR3 is TGCGCCAGCAGCCAGGTAGCGGGGTCTACAGATGAGCAGTTCTTC. The J gene is TRBJ2-1, the V gene TRBV4-3, with 8 positions matching TRBD2. The CDR3 spans 15 residues. Germline V CDR1 and CDR2: LGHNA, YSLEER. Trimming removed 3 bases from V and 8 bases from J; junction bases left unmatched: 9.

The chain has TRBV7-2 and TRBJ2-7; either TRBD1 or TRBD2 may fit D (6 bases each). The V and J ends lost 5 bases and 4 bases respectively, with 18 bases between them. Germline values: CDR1 SGHTA, CDR2 FQGNSA. CDR3 length: 15 amino acids. The CDR3 sequence is CASSLGGWEPYEQYF. As DNA, the CDR3 is TGTGCCAGCAGCCTAGGGGGGTGGGAACCATACGAGCAGTACTTC.

This clone was seen a handful of times. The chain joins TRBV5-1 to TRBJ2-5; D is undetermined. CDR3 length: 11 residues. V lost 2 bases to trimming and J lost 7 bases, with 6 bases between them. Germline V CDR1 and CDR2: SGHRS, YFSETQ. CDR3 protein: CASSFLGTQYF. The CDR3 DNA follows: TGCGCCAGCAGCTTCCTCGGGACCCAGTACTTC. Based on the CDR3 plus reference TRBV5-1 and TRBJ2-5, the full variable domain is KAGVTQTPRYLIKTRGQQVTLSCSPISGHRSVSWYQQTPGQGLQFLFEYFSETQRNKGNFPGRFSGRQFSNSRSEMNVSTLELGDSALYLCASSFLGTQYFGPGTRLLVL.

The rearrangement joins TRBV7-2 to TRBJ1-2, with D maybe TRBD1 (5 bases). V lost 5 bases to trimming and J lost 3 bases, with 16 bases between them. CDR1 is SGHTA and CDR2 is FQGNSA in the germline V gene. The CDR3 consists of 15 residues. The CDR3 coding sequence is TGTGCCAGCAGCCCTAGTCAGATGGGGGACTATGGCTACACCTTC. Amino acids: CASSPSQMGDYGYTF.

The rearrangement links TRBV10-3 to TRBJ2-5; TRBD2 matches at 8 bases. The CDR3 is 15 residues long. Germline assignment: CDR1 ENHRY and CDR2 SYGVKD. V shed 6 bases and J 2 bases; nucleotides not matched to a gene: 8. The CDR3 bases are TGTGCCATCAGCCTCAACGGGGGGGCGCAAGAGACCCAGTACTTC. Its protein product is CAISLNGGAQETQYF.

This clone has a handful of counts. The chain joins TRBV4-3 to TRBJ1-4; TRBD1 matches at 7 bases. Per the germline V gene, CDR1 is LGHNA and CDR2 is YSLEER. The CDR3 consists of 15 residues. V shed 0 bases and J 13 bases; nucleotides not matched to a gene: 11. The CDR3 sequence is CASSQEVTGRKRLFF. CDR3 coding DNA: TGCGCCAGCAGCCAAGAGGTGACAGGGAGAAAGAGACTGTTTTTT.

The chain is built from TRBV2 and TRBJ2-6; D is possibly TRBD2 (5 bases). CDR3 length: 14 amino acids. Germline CDR1 SNHLY, CDR2 FYNNEI. Trimming left V 7 bases short and J 9 bases short, with 16 bases between. This CDR3 is CASTDRQRHNVLTF. The CDR3 DNA follows: TGTGCCAGCACTGACCGGCAGCGGCACAACGTCCTGACTTTC.

This clone was seen a handful of times. The chain is built from TRBV18 and TRBJ2-1; D not certain. This CDR3 contains 15 residues. V was shortened by 6 bases and J by 0 bases, with 12 bases between the two germline ends. CDR1 KGHSH and CDR2 LQKENI come from the germline V gene. Written as DNA, the CDR3 is TGTGCCAGCTCGACCGCAGGTTACTCCTACAATGAGCAGTTCTTC. Its protein is CASSTAGYSYNEQFF.

The chain links TRBV5-4 to TRBJ2-7; D is unresolved. The CDR3 covers 14 residues. Trimming left V 0 bases short and J 4 bases short, with 11 bases between. In germline, CDR1 is SGHNT, CDR2 YYREEE (reference sequence). CDR3 amino acids: CASSLERQEYEQYF. The CDR3 nucleotides read TGTGCCAGCAGCTTGGAGAGGCAGGAATACGAGCAGTACTTC.

The V call is TRBV4-1, the J call TRBJ2-6; D may correspond to TRBD1 or TRBD2 (5 bases each). V was cut by 4 bases and J by 2 bases, with 12 bases left in between. The CDR3 totals 16 residues. Germline CDR1 and CDR2: MGHRA and YSYEKL. This CDR3 reads CASSRGWGTGANVLTF. The CDR3 coding sequence is TGCGCCAGCAGCCGAGGATGGGGGACTGGGGCCAACGTCCTGACTTTC.

CDR3 sequence: CASSLALAGGSYEQYF. CDR3 coding DNA: TGTGCCAGCAGCTTAGCGTTGGCAGGGGGGTCCTACGAGCAGTACTTC. This chain joins TRBV11-2 and TRBJ2-7, with D tentatively TRBD1 (7 bases). Trimming shortened V by 1 base and J by 1 base, and 14 bases separated the two germline ends. CDR3 length: 16 residues. CDR1 SGHAT and CDR2 FQNNGV come from the germline V gene.